Below are 13 T cell receptor beta chains sequenced from a single sample in a study of cytomegalovirus exposure and HLA in healthy donors. PCR was performed using 60 Vbeta and 13 Jbeta primers. Produced via immunoSEQ multiplex PCR; TCRdb's table is partial and in-frame only. Found here are about 170,000 clones, 75% to 80% of them singletons; the top ten hold over 0.95%. What was sequenced was PBMCs. Receptors were obtained from a woman aged 45-65 years in good health and CMV-seropositive.

This clone was detected only a few times. The rearrangement uses TRBV5-4 and TRBJ2-1, with D possibly being TRBD1 (6 bases). Trimming cost V 1 base and J 7 bases, with 12 bases left between them. Germline V gene sequence: CDR1 SGHNT, CDR2 YYREEE (reference sequence). CDR3 length: 14 residues. The CDR3 coding sequence is TGTGCCAGCAGCTTGACGTCGAGGGGGAATGAGCAGTTCTTC. It is translated as CASSLTSRGNEQFF.

The gene calls are TRBV15 and TRBJ1-2, with TRBD1 matching over 8 bases. This CDR3 spans 14 amino acids. Germline V gene lookup returns CDR1 LNHNV and CDR2 YYDKDF (reference sequence). V was pared by 3 bases and J by 4 bases, with 4 bases of the junction left unmatched. The DNA of the CDR3 is TGTGCCACCAGCAGGGAGGACAGGGCCTATGGCTACACCTTC. Protein product: CATSREDRAYGYTF.

The table lists this clone with a few counts. The rearrangement uses TRBV10-3 and TRBJ2-7; D gene uncertain. The CDR3 has 13 amino acids. With 8 bases removed from V and 0 bases from J, the gap between germline ends came to 11 bases. Germline V gene data show CDR1 as ENHRY and CDR2 as SYGVKD. The CDR3 region is CAIVADVSYEQYF. CDR3 sequence (DNA): TGTGCCATCGTAGCAGACGTCTCCTACGAGCAGTACTTC.

The gene calls are TRBV30 and TRBJ1-3; D is possibly TRBD1 (5 bases). This CDR3 has 16 amino acids. The V end lost 0 bases, the J end lost 0 bases, and 12 bases lay between the germline ends. CDR1 is GTSNPN and CDR2 is SVGIG in the germline V gene (reference sequence). Here the CDR3 reads CAWSVRGTSSGNTIYF. DNA of the CDR3: TGTGCCTGGAGTGTACGGGGGACGAGCTCTGGAAACACCATATATTTT. Complete variable domain (other parts from reference TRBV30 and TRBJ1-3): SQTIHQWPATLVQPVGSPLSLECTVEGTSNPNLYWYRQAAGRGLQLLFYSVGIGQISSEVPQNLSASRPQDRQFILSSKKLLLSDSGFYLCAWSVRGTSSGNTIYFGEGSWLTVV.

The V gene is TRBV27, the J gene TRBJ1-5; 7 bases map to TRBD1. The V and J ends lost 2 bases and 3 bases, in that order; junction bases with no gene match: 7. The V gene's germline CDR1 is MNHEY and CDR2 SMNVEV (reference sequence). The CDR3 has 16 residues. This CDR3 is CASSLGTEGVNQPQHF. CDR3 in DNA: TGTGCCAGCAGTTTAGGGACAGAGGGCGTCAATCAGCCCCAGCATTTT.

The rearrangement uses TRBV5-1 and TRBJ2-2, with D unresolved. This CDR3 spans 15 amino acids. Germline loops: CDR1 SGHRS, CDR2 YFSETQ. V was trimmed by 6 bases and J by 4 bases, leaving 16 bases between them. CDR3 residues: CASNEFARSTGELFF. The CDR3 DNA is TGCGCCAGCAACGAATTCGCCCGTAGCACCGGGGAGCTGTTTTTT.

The rearrangement joins TRBV7-2 to TRBJ1-1, with 7 bases fitting TRBD1. The CDR3 is made up of 15 amino acids. Trimming at V came to 5 bases and at J to 1 base, leaving 7 bases not matched to a gene. CDR1 is SGHTA and CDR2 is FQGNSA in the germline V gene. The CDR3 DNA reads TGTGCCAGCAGCCCCACCGCAGGGGGGAACACTGAAGCTTTCTTT. This codes for CASSPTAGGNTEAFF.

The rearrangement links TRBV15 to TRBJ2-7, with 10 bases lining up with TRBD1. The germline gives CDR1 LNHNV, CDR2 YYDKDF (reference sequence). CDR3 length: 14 amino acids. The V and J ends lost 8 bases and 9 bases, in that order; junction bases with no gene match: 13. The CDR3 DNA sequence: TGTGCCACCGCCCCGGGACAGGGGACCGGGGGGCAGTACTTC. It is translated as CATAPGQGTGGQYF.

The CDR3 is CSVELRGETQYF. The CDR3 coding sequence is TGCAGCGTTGAACTGCGGGGAGAGACCCAGTACTTC. The V gene is TRBV29-1, the J gene TRBJ2-5, with D possibly being TRBD2 (6 bases). CDR3 length: 12 amino acids. Deletions cut 2 bases from V and 4 bases from J, with 8 bases between. Germline CDR1 SQVTM, CDR2 ANQGSEA.

The chain is built from TRBV7-8 and TRBJ1-1; D is unclear. Trimming removed 2 bases from V and 4 bases from J, with 17 bases in between. The CDR3 consists of 16 residues. CDR1 is SGHVS and CDR2 is FQNEAQ in the germline V gene. Here the CDR3 reads CASSLMIASIGTEAFF. CDR3 bases: TGTGCCAGCAGCTTAATGATCGCAAGCATCGGCACTGAAGCTTTCTTT.

This clone was detected only a few times. The rearrangement links TRBV6-5 to TRBJ1-1; weak D call: TRBD1 (6 bases). Germline assignment: CDR1 MNHEY and CDR2 SVGAGI. The CDR3 is 14 residues long. Trimming removed 2 bases from V and 4 bases from J, with 11 bases in between. DNA for the CDR3: TGTGCCAGCAGTTACACGCCGGACAGCACTGAAGCTTTCTTT. Its translation is CASSYTPDSTEAFF.

The chain uses TRBV11-2 and TRBJ2-7; D gene ambiguous. The V and J ends lost 1 base and 3 bases respectively, with 13 bases between them. CDR1 SGHAT and CDR2 FQNNGV come from the germline V gene. This CDR3 has 15 amino acids. The DNA of the CDR3 is TGTGCCAGCAGCTTAGGAACCAGTAGAGGCTACGAGCAGTACTTC. Its translation: CASSLGTSRGYEQYF.

This clone was picked up a small number of times. The gene calls are TRBV18 and TRBJ1-1; weak D call: TRBD1 (5 bases). The CDR3 is 13 residues long. V lost 4 bases, J lost 1 base, and 7 bases lay in between. Looked up from germline, CDR1 is KGHSH and CDR2 is LQKENI. The CDR3 coding sequence is TGTGCCAGCTCACTCGGACAGAACACTGAAGCTTTCTTT. This encodes CASSLGQNTEAFF.